This T cell receptor beta chain was obtained from a study of blood T cell repertoires in COVID-19. Libraries were prepared by immunoSEQ multiplex PCR; TCRdb keeps only in-frame clonotypes and omits some of them. The repertoire holds 200,000 to 250,000 clones, with roughly 80% as singletons. The specimen sequenced was peripheral blood. The source of this sequence is a man older than 75 with acute or convalescent COVID-19.

The chain's CDR3 is CASSYSGLGRVTGELFF. CDR3 nucleotides: TGTGCCAGCAGTTACTCCGGTCTGGGGAGAGTCACCGGGGAGCTGTTTTTT. The chain carries TRBV6-2 or TRBV6-3 and TRBJ2-2; TRBD2 might be the D (5 bases). The germline V gene encodes CDR1 MNHEY and CDR2 SVGEGT. The CDR3 covers 17 residues. Trimming removed 0 bases from V and 4 bases from J, with 15 bases in between.